This T cell receptor beta chain is drawn from a study of cytomegalovirus exposure and HLA in healthy donors. Study-level information: T cells numbering some 170 million yielded approximately 120 million unique TCR beta sequences in an earlier analysis. Study-wide points: A later analysis by the authors found several of the most significant clusters apparently linked to common viral pathogens. Researchers left out some V segments, among them TRBV6-2 and TRBV6-3, as indistinguishable.

Details on this clone: The antigen is unknown.

The trim removed 6 bases at V and 4 bases at J, leaving 8 bases unmatched. The CDR3 is made up of 15 amino acids. Germline-derived CDR1 and CDR2 are SNHLY and FYNNEI. The PCR employed 60 Vbeta primers together with 13 Jbeta primers. Original processing notes: In a later analysis, tens of millions of unique TCR beta chains included roughly 11 million shared by two or more donors. Data came from immunoSEQ multiplex PCR; TCRdb stores just in-frame clones and leaves some out. From that table come the V and J calls and clone size; the DNA was used to work out D and trimming. The sample carries nearly 200,000 clones, 82% recorded once.

The rearrangement uses TRBV2 and TRBJ2-7, with 11 bases lining up with TRBD2. The sequence was collected from a boy younger than 10 in good health and CMV-seronegative. Sequencing input: PBMCs. CDR3 sequence: CASSRPGTSGYEQYF. As DNA, the CDR3 is TGTGCCAGCAGCCGACCTGGGACTAGCGGTTACGAGCAGTACTTC. Full variable domain (outside the CDR3, taken from reference TRBV2 and TRBJ2-7): EPEVTQTPSHQVTQMGQEVILRCVPISNHLYFYWYRQILGQKVEFLVSFYNNEISEKSEIFDDQFSVERPDGSNFTLKIRSTKLEDSAMYFCASSRPGTSGYEQYFGPGTRLTVT.